The clone carrying this T cell receptor (beta chain) has only a few counts. This table comes from immunoSEQ multiplex PCR, and its TCRdb copy is limited to in-frame clones, with some not included. The repertoire holds tens of thousands of clones, with more than 90% as singletons. The CDR3 runs 13 residues. V was pared by 7 bases and J by 6 bases, with 1 base of the junction left unmatched. Germline CDR1 and CDR2: SNHLY and FYNNEI. This record comes from a study of technical replicates of blood from four donors. The receptor was derived from a human donor in good health. Input material: T cells isolated from PBMCs. This rearrangement joins TRBV2 to TRBJ2-1, with 12 bases identical to TRBD2. The CDR3 DNA is TGTGCCAGCACTAGCGGGAGGGCCAATGAGCAGTTCTTC. The encoded protein is CASTSGRANEQFF.